The clone carrying this T cell receptor (beta chain) was seen only a few times. Its cognate antigen is unknown. The data originate from a study of graft-versus-host responses after intestinal transplantation. About the study: Isolated intestinal, liver-intestinal, or multivisceral transplants had been given to the recipients.

Study-level results: In patients with graft-donor T cell macrochimerism, allograft graft-versus-host to host-versus-graft clonal ratios were high. Recipient-marrow GvH clones were detected, some having first appeared in ileum or blood. The study associated peak circulating GvH clone levels with early post-transplant HvG declines.

From germline, CDR1 is MNHNS and CDR2 SASEGT. The CDR3 runs 15 residues. V dropped 2 bases and J dropped 6; count of bases not matched to a gene: 9. Measured with immunoSEQ multiplex PCR; TCRdb has only the in-frame clones, and not every one. This sample has tens of thousands of clones; 85% to 90% occur once, and the top ten carry roughly 0.099%. The TCR was taken from a human donor who received an intestinal transplant. The material was unstimulated CD4+ T cells sorted from spleen or lymph node cells, obtained before intestinal transplant. The rearrangement uses TRBV6-1 and TRBJ2-7, with 8 bases that match TRBD1. The chain's CDR3 is CASSEQGQGASEQYF. CDR3 sequence (DNA): TGTGCCAGCAGTGAACAAGGGCAGGGGGCGAGCGAGCAGTACTTC.